A single sample is the source of the 32 T cell receptor beta chains below, sequenced in a study of OX40 agonist ivuxolimab in advanced cancers. This table comes from immunoSEQ multiplex PCR, and its TCRdb copy is limited to in-frame clones, with some not included. Among 55,000 to 65,000 clones listed, approximately 91% were seen once. The starting material was CD4+ or CD8+ T cells sorted from blood, obtained in a trial of the OX40 agonist ivuxolimab. These receptors came from an adult with an advanced solid tumor such as melanoma, head and neck, liver or kidney cancer.

V is TRBV9 and J is TRBJ1-4; a possible D gene is TRBD1 (5 bases). The CDR3 contains 15 residues. CDR1 and CDR2 (germline): SGDLS, YYNGEE. Trimming took 0 bases from V and 8 from J, leaving 14 bases between them. Here the CDR3 DNA reads TGTGCCAGCAGCGTAGCTGTAGGGGAGGGGGAAAAACTGTTTTTT. It yields the protein CASSVAVGEGEKLFF.

This clone occurred once. This rearrangement joins TRBV21-1 to TRBJ2-3. TRBV21-1 is a pseudogene locus. The CDR3 consists of 13 residues. DNA for the CDR3: TGTGCCAGCAGCAAAGGGGGTTTAGATACGCAGTATTTT. Its translation is CASSKGGLDTQYF.

In this sample, this clone turned up once. J is TRBJ1-4 and V is TRBV30; D unresolved. The ends were cut back, 0 bases at V and 8 bases at J, with 7 bases in the middle. Germline V lookup: CDR1 GTSNPN, CDR2 SVGIG (reference sequence). This CDR3 region has 12 residues. The CDR3 DNA follows: TGTGCCTGGAGTGTAAGAGGGGAAAAACTGTTTTTT. Encoded protein: CAWSVRGEKLFF.

The chain joins TRBV19 to TRBJ2-1; TRBD2 matches 11 bases. Germline V gene data show CDR1 as LNHDA and CDR2 as SQIVND (reference sequence). This CDR3 has 18 amino acids. V dropped 2 bases and J dropped 2; count of bases not matched to a gene: 8. The CDR3 DNA is TGTGCCAGTAGTATATTTTGGACTAGCGGGCAGGCCTACAATGAGCAGTTCTTC. It yields the protein CASSIFWTSGQAYNEQFF. Using reference TRBV19 and TRBJ2-1 for the parts outside the CDR3, the full variable domain is DGGITQSPKYLFRKEGQNVTLSCEQNLNHDAMYWYRQDPGQGLRLIYYSQIVNDFQKGDIAEGYSVSREKKESFPLTVTSAQKNPTAFYLCASSIFWTSGQAYNEQFFGPGTRLTVL.

The chain has TRBV6-6 and TRBJ2-3; the D is unclear. Germline values: CDR1 MNHNY, CDR2 SVGAGI (reference sequence). CDR3 length equals 15 residues. Trimming cost V 2 bases and J 2 bases, with 11 bases left between them. The CDR3 DNA is TGTGCCAGCAGTTACCCTCTCGGGCTCACAGATACGCAGTATTTT. It is translated as CASSYPLGLTDTQYF.

A single count supports this clone. The chain uses TRBV27 and TRBJ1-2; the D is unclear. In germline, CDR1 is MNHEY, CDR2 SMNVEV (reference sequence). The CDR3 spans 13 residues. Trimming removed 3 bases at V and 8 bases at J, with 13 bases between. The CDR3 here is CASSFSGVGGYTF. In DNA, the CDR3 is TGTGCCAGCAGTTTTTCCGGGGTGGGGGGCTACACCTTC.

The V call is TRBV27, the J call TRBJ2-5; 9 bases are shared with TRBD1. From germline, CDR1 is MNHEY and CDR2 SMNVEV (reference sequence). The CDR3 length is 15 residues. V lost 5 bases to trimming and J lost 4 bases; unmatched junction nucleotides: 8. The CDR3 DNA reads as TGTGCCAGCAGTCCGGGACAGGGAGTTGGAGAGACCCAGTACTTC. Translation gives CASSPGQGVGETQYF.

The gene calls are TRBV11-2 and TRBJ2-2; D possibly corresponds to TRBD2 (6 bases). Trimming left V 0 bases short and J 0 bases short, with 8 bases between. This CDR3 region has 16 residues. CDR1 SGHAT and CDR2 FQNNGV come from the germline V gene. CDR3 DNA: TGTGCCAGCAGCTTAGAGGGCGGGACGAACACCGGGGAGCTGTTTTTT. Translated, it gives CASSLEGGTNTGELFF.

The rearrangement links TRBV27 to TRBJ2-1, with a tentative D call TRBD1 (5 bases). Trimming took off 2 bases at V and 3 bases at J, with 8 bases between the two ends. The CDR3 is made up of 14 amino acids. Germline loops: CDR1 MNHEY, CDR2 SMNVEV (reference sequence). As DNA, the CDR3 is TGTGCCAGCAGTTTAGCACAGGACTACAATGAGCAGTTCTTC. Its protein product is CASSLAQDYNEQFF.

The J gene is TRBJ2-7, the V gene TRBV9, with 9 bases matching TRBD1. Germline values: CDR1 SGDLS, CDR2 YYNGEE. Trimming cost V 5 bases and J 3 bases; bases outside gene matches: 9. This CDR3 has 15 amino acids. CDR3 amino acids: CASSDLDRGIYEQYF. CDR3 DNA: TGTGCCAGCAGTGATCTGGACAGGGGAATCTACGAGCAGTACTTC.

The V call is TRBV6-6, the J call TRBJ1-1; D is unresolved. Germline lookup yields CDR1 MNHNY and CDR2 SVGAGI (reference sequence). Trimming took off 7 bases at V and 4 bases at J, with 22 bases between the two ends. The CDR3 spans 16 residues. The CDR3 DNA is TGTGCCAGCACCCAGGCCCCAGTTCCCCGGGGCACTGAAGCTTTCTTT. Its protein product is CASTQAPVPRGTEAFF.

This clone appeared a single time. V usage is TRBV5-6 and J usage is TRBJ1-4; D is uncertain. This CDR3 spans 15 amino acids. V lost 2 bases to trimming and J lost 2 bases, with 10 bases between them. The germline gives CDR1 SGHDT, CDR2 YYEEEE. The CDR3 reads CASSLTRVTNEKLFF. CDR3 sequence (DNA): TGTGCCAGCAGCTTAACCCGGGTTACTAATGAAAAACTGTTTTTT.

This clone was recorded only once. The V and J genes are TRBV9 and TRBJ2-2, with unresolved D. CDR1 SGDLS and CDR2 YYNGEE come from the germline V gene. CDR3 length: 16 residues. Trimming pared 1 base from V and 2 bases from J, leaving 12 bases between. CDR3 sequence: CASSVSHGLNTGELFF. As DNA, the CDR3 is TGTGCCAGCAGCGTAAGCCATGGCCTCAACACCGGGGAGCTGTTTTTT.

V usage is TRBV6-1 and J usage is TRBJ1-2; 8 positions match TRBD1. J lost 0 bases, V lost 1 base, and 4 bases had no gene match. The CDR3 covers 16 residues. Per the germline V gene, CDR1 is MNHNS and CDR2 is SASEGT. This CDR3 reads CASSEGMGQANYGYTF. The DNA of the CDR3 is TGTGCCAGCAGTGAAGGAATGGGACAGGCTAACTATGGCTACACCTTC.

This clone was observed once. The genes are TRBV12-5 and TRBJ1-2; 7 positions match TRBD1. This CDR3 region has 16 residues. In germline, CDR1 is LGHNT, CDR2 FRNRAP. V was clipped by 1 base and J by 5 bases; unmatched bases: 10. Here the CDR3 reads CASGLASGTATYGYTF. CDR3 nucleotide sequence: TGTGCTAGTGGTTTGGCCTCAGGGACAGCCACTTATGGCTACACCTTC. Complete variable domain (other parts from reference TRBV12-5 and TRBJ1-2): DARVTQTPRHKVTEMGQEVTMRCQPILGHNTVFWYRQTMMQGLELLAYFRNRAPLDDSGMPKDRFSAEMPDATLATLKIQPSEPRDSAVYFCASGLASGTATYGYTFGSGTRLTVV.

V is TRBV28 and J is TRBJ2-7, with TRBD1 identical over 9 bases. Looked up from germline, CDR1 is MDHEN and CDR2 is SYDVKM. Germline trimming cut 4 bases from V and 11 bases from J; bases unmatched to any gene: 6. CDR3 length: 12 amino acids. The chain's CDR3 is CASSSRDREKYF. As DNA, the CDR3 is TGTGCCAGCAGTTCCCGGGACAGGGAAAAGTACTTC.

This clone occurred once. The V gene is TRBV30, the J gene TRBJ2-1; 14 nucleotides match TRBD2. V shed 5 bases and J 7 bases; nucleotides not matched to a gene: 4. The CDR3 totals 14 residues. The germline V gene has CDR1 GTSNPN and CDR2 SVGIG (reference sequence). The CDR3 DNA follows: TGTGCCTGGGCCAGGACTAGCGGGAGGAATGAGCAGTTCTTC. Its translation: CAWARTSGRNEQFF.

V usage is TRBV18 and J usage is TRBJ2-3; 7 bases are a match to TRBD2. The junction had 3 bases not matched to a gene; V was cut back by 3 bases and J by 0 bases. The CDR3 is made up of 15 amino acids. Germline CDR1 is KGHSH and CDR2 is LQKENI. This chain's CDR3 is CASSPLAASTDTQYF. DNA for the CDR3: TGTGCCAGCTCACCTCTAGCGGCTAGCACAGATACGCAGTATTTT.

The chain links TRBV7-2 to TRBJ2-1, with 13 bases that match TRBD2. Losses at the gene ends were 5 bases for V and 5 bases for J; bases not matched to a gene: 3. CDR3 length equals 15 residues. The germline V gene encodes CDR1 SGHTA and CDR2 FQGNSA. The CDR3 DNA is TGTGCCAGCAGCCCCGGGACTAGCGGGAACAATGAGCAGTTCTTC. It translates to CASSPGTSGNNEQFF.

The chain employs TRBV10-3 and TRBJ1-4, with D tentatively TRBD1 (6 bases). This CDR3 is 16 amino acids long. The ends were cut back, 10 bases at V and 6 bases at J, with 24 bases in the middle. Per germline, CDR1 ENHRY and CDR2 SYGVKD. CDR3 DNA sequence: TGTGCCACCAGCGGGGGGCTTACTCTAATATATGAAAAACTGTTTTTT. As protein: CATSGGLTLIYEKLFF.

V and J are TRBV28 and TRBJ2-1; 10 bases line up with TRBD2. Trimming cost V 3 bases and J 8 bases; bases outside gene matches: 7. From germline, CDR1 is MDHEN and CDR2 SYDVKM. There are 15 residues in the CDR3. The CDR3 DNA follows: TGTGCCAGCAGTTTGGGGGCTAGCGGGAGTCATGAGCAGTTCTTC. This translates into CASSLGASGSHEQFF.

The V and J genes are TRBV14 and TRBJ1-5; no firm D call. The germline CDR1 and CDR2 sequences are SGHDN and FVKESK. The CDR3 runs 11 residues. V was trimmed by 3 bases and J by 4 bases, leaving 1 base between them. CDR3 in amino acids: CASSQNQPQHF. Here the CDR3 DNA reads TGTGCCAGCAGCCAGAATCAGCCCCAGCATTTT.

This chain links TRBV21-1 with TRBJ1-3; the table's D call, TRBD1, has no DNA check behind it. TRBV21-1 is a recognized pseudogene. The CDR3 totals 14 residues. This chain's CDR3 is CASSKGDRRNTIYF. Here the CDR3 DNA reads TGTGCCAGCAGCAAAGGGGACAGACGAAACACCATATATTTT.

The CDR3 spells CASSDRDRNSPLHF. DNA of the CDR3: TGTGCCAGCAGTGACCGGGACAGAAATTCACCCCTCCACTTT. The chain combines TRBV6-6 with TRBJ1-6; TRBD1 matches at 7 bases. Germline loops: CDR1 MNHNY, CDR2 SVGAGI (reference sequence). After removal of 5 bases from V and 7 bases from J, the junction contained 5 bases not matched to a gene. There are 14 residues in the CDR3.

This clone was counted a single time. V gene TRBV5-5 combines with J gene TRBJ2-7; 9 nucleotides align to TRBD1. CDR3 length: 17 amino acids. V dropped 0 bases and J dropped 1; count of bases not matched to a gene: 8. Germline-derived CDR1 and CDR2 are SGHKS and YYEKEE (reference sequence). The CDR3 is CASSLALDRGLSYEQYF. Written as DNA, the CDR3 is TGTGCCAGCAGCTTGGCCCTGGACAGGGGCCTGTCCTACGAGCAGTACTTC.

The chain employs TRBV30 and TRBJ2-1; 7 bases are shared with TRBD2. Germline lookup yields CDR1 GTSNPN and CDR2 SVGIG (reference sequence). Trimming at V came to 0 bases and at J to 7 bases, leaving 6 bases not matched to a gene. The CDR3 extends over 14 amino acids. The CDR3 DNA is TGTGCCTGGAGTGTCGGTCCCGGGAGGAATGAGCAGTTCTTC. Its protein is CAWSVGPGRNEQFF.

Regarding this clone: The sample has other DNA sequences that encode this CDR3 too. The chain uses TRBV7-2 and TRBJ1-5; maybe TRBD1 (6 bases). The germline V gene encodes CDR1 SGHTA and CDR2 FQGNSA. Deletions cut 0 bases from V and 3 bases from J, with 9 bases between. The CDR3 totals 15 residues. The CDR3 DNA reads as TGTGCCAGCAGCTTAGCGGGGGGGCCCAATCAGCCCCAGCATTTT. Amino acid sequence: CASSLAGGPNQPQHF.

By share, this clone ranks as medium-sized (0.01 to 0.1%). The gene calls are TRBV6-5 and TRBJ1-2; a weak D match, TRBD1 (5 bases). The CDR3 covers 13 residues. The V end was cut by 3 bases, the J end by 6 bases, with 11 bases between. From germline, CDR1 is MNHEY and CDR2 SVGAGI. CDR3 nucleotide sequence: TGTGCCAGCAGTTATGTTGGGGCCGATGGCTACACCTTC. Encoded protein: CASSYVGADGYTF.

J is TRBJ2-5 and V is TRBV11-2; D not resolved. Looked up from germline, CDR1 is SGHAT and CDR2 is FQNNGV. The CDR3 runs to 13 residues. Deletions cut 4 bases from V and 4 bases from J, with 10 bases between. The CDR3 bases are TGTGCCAGCAGCTATACTTGGGGAGAGACCCAGTACTTC. Residues: CASSYTWGETQYF.

The V call is TRBV7-2, the J call TRBJ1-5; perhaps TRBD1 as D (6 bases). Germline V gene sequence: CDR1 SGHTA, CDR2 FQGNSA. CDR3 length: 14 residues. V shed 5 bases and J shed 2 bases, with 10 bases lying between them. The CDR3 sequence is CASSHPGGNQPQHF. CDR3 DNA sequence: TGTGCCAGCAGCCACCCAGGGGGCAATCAGCCCCAGCATTTT.

This clone was counted once. The chain is built from TRBV19 and TRBJ2-7, with D perhaps matching TRBD1 (6 bases). Trimming left V 7 bases short and J 3 bases short, with 13 bases between. The CDR3 contains 13 residues. Germline V gives CDR1 LNHDA, CDR2 SQIVND (reference sequence). CDR3 sequence reads: CASMRTVGYEQYF. The CDR3 DNA reads as TGTGCCAGTATGAGGACAGTAGGCTACGAGCAGTACTTC.

The genes are TRBV27 and TRBJ2-1; the D is unclear. Trimming stripped 5 bases from V and 10 bases from J, with 15 bases between. This CDR3 comprises 13 residues. Germline assignment: CDR1 MNHEY and CDR2 SMNVEV (reference sequence). The CDR3 DNA reads as TGTGCCAGCAGTCCTCCGGGTCCCCTCGAGCAGTTCTTC. It specifies CASSPPGPLEQFF.